These 3 T cell receptor beta chains came from one sample sequenced in a study of response to subunit inactivated influenza vaccine. MiXCR, applied by TCRdb to the RT-PCR reads, yields one record per CDR3 protein. The top ten clones hold approximately 13% of a sample with under 550,000 distinct CDR3 sequences, less than 10% of them seen once. The sample consisted of PBMCs from blood, taken 23 months after vaccination. The source is a man aged 45 to 70 who received an inactivated influenza vaccine.

This clonotype appeared many times. The gene calls are TRBV10-3 and TRBJ1-1; 10 nucleotides line up with TRBD1. The CDR3 covers 14 residues. Trimming took 6 bases from V and 11 from J; bases not matched to a gene: 12. Germline V gene sequence: CDR1 ENHRY, CDR2 SYGVKD. The CDR3 is CAISERQGAGEAFF. In nucleotides, the CDR3 is TGTGCCATCAGCGAAAGACAGGGGGCTGGGGAGGCTTTCTTT.

The table lists this clonotype with a few counts. V usage is TRBV18 and J usage is TRBJ2-1; the match to TRBD2 covers 9 bases. The CDR3 is 17 residues long. Germline values: CDR1 KGHSH, CDR2 LQKENI. V dropped 1 base and J dropped 0; count of bases not matched to a gene: 4. This CDR3 reads CASSPRTSVSSYNEQFF. The CDR3 region has the DNA TGTGCCAGCTCACCACGGACTAGCGTGAGCTCCTACAATGAGCAGTTCTTC.

This clonotype appeared many times. The genes are TRBV5-1 and TRBJ2-3; D might be TRBD1 or TRBD2, each matching 5 bases. CDR1 and CDR2 from the germline V gene are SGHRS and YFSETQ. The CDR3 consists of 15 residues. V was shortened by 2 bases and J by 3 bases, with 13 bases between the two germline ends. The CDR3: CASSFRDPRTDTQYF. The CDR3 nucleotides read TGCGCCAGCAGCTTCCGGGACCCGAGAACAGATACGCAGTATTTT.